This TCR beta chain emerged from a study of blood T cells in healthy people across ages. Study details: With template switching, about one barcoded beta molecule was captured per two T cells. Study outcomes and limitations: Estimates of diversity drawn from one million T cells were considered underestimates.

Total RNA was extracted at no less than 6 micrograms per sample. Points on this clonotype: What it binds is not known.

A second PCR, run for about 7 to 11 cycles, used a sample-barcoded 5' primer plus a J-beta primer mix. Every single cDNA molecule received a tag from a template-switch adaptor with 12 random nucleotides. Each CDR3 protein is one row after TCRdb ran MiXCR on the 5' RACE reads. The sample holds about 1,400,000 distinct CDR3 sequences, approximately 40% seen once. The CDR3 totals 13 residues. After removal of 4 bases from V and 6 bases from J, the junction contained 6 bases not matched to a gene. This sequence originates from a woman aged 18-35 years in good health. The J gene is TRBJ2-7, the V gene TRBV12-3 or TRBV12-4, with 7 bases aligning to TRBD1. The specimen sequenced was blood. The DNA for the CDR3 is TGTGCCAGCAGTTCCGTCTCAGGGGGCGAGCAGTACTTC. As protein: CASSSVSGGEQYF.